The next 21 T cell receptor beta chains were all read from a single sample in a study of metastatic and nonmetastatic thyroid tumors. TCRdb recomputed clones from the PCR reads via MiXCR. The sample yields roughly 61,000 clones, just over 4% seen once. Thyroid surgery was preceded by no treatment in any patient. Material: blood. The receptors originated from a female donor with papillary thyroid cancer or a benign thyroid nodule (not recorded which). Some clones in this sample may be carry-over from other donors' samples.

The chain uses TRBV28 and TRBJ1-6; weak D call: TRBD1 (6 bases). The CDR3 has 15 residues. Trimming removed 5 bases from V and 8 bases from J, with 16 bases in between. CDR1 and CDR2 (germline): MDHEN, SYDVKM. In nucleotides, the CDR3 is TGTGCCAGCAGTCCTCCTACAGGGCCGGATTCACCCCTCCACTTT. Protein sequence: CASSPPTGPDSPLHF.

J is TRBJ1-3 and V is TRBV20-1; perhaps TRBD1 as D (6 bases). The CDR3 spans 14 residues. Germline V CDR1 and CDR2: DFQATT, SNEGSKA (reference sequence). Trimming shortened V by 4 bases and J by 4 bases, and 14 bases separated the two germline ends. Here the CDR3 reads CSANPSGAGNTIYF. The CDR3 DNA reads TGCAGTGCTAACCCCTCAGGGGCAGGAAACACCATATATTTT.

This clone was recorded many times. This chain joins TRBV29-1 and TRBJ2-7; D is undetermined. Germline-derived CDR1 and CDR2 are SQVTM and ANQGSEA. The CDR3 is 12 amino acids. V gave up 3 bases and J gave up 2 bases, with 8 bases separating them. The CDR3 reads CSVDPDTYEQYF. DNA for the CDR3: TGCAGCGTTGATCCAGATACCTACGAGCAGTACTTC.

The table lists this clone with a few counts. J is TRBJ1-2 and V is TRBV24-1, with a tentative D call TRBD1 (5 bases). The V and J ends lost 0 bases and 6 bases respectively, with 25 bases between them. The germline gives CDR1 KGHDR, CDR2 SFDVKD. CDR3 size: 19 residues. CDR3 bases: TGTGCCACCAGTGATTTGCTATTAGGAACAGGTTCATACCTAGATGGCTACACCTTC. Protein product: CATSDLLLGTGSYLDGYTF.

V usage is TRBV5-1 and J usage is TRBJ2-2, with D perhaps matching TRBD1 (6 bases). Trimming took 4 bases from V and 11 from J, leaving 18 bases between them. This CDR3 is 14 amino acids long. Germline CDR1 reads SGHRS; CDR2 reads YFSETQ. CDR3 loop: CASSAGTWHGELFF. As DNA, the CDR3 is TGCGCCAGCAGCGCCGGGACATGGCACGGCGAGCTGTTTTTT.

With regard to this clone: Germline and junction disagree at one end, which may indicate a read error. V and J are TRBV6-4 and TRBJ1-1; tentative D call: TRBD1 (6 bases). Germline assignment: CDR1 MRHNA and CDR2 SNTAGT. CDR3 size: 14 residues. CDR3 bases: TGTGCCAGCATGGCCACAGGGTCGTACACTGAATCTTTCTTT. It encodes CASMATGSYTESFF.

Many counts were recorded for this clone. This chain connects TRBV2 to TRBJ2-7; D is ambiguous. V lost 4 bases, J lost 7 bases, and 5 bases lay in between. This CDR3 has 10 residues. Germline values: CDR1 SNHLY, CDR2 FYNNEI. This CDR3 is CASSGLEQYF. The CDR3 DNA sequence: TGTGCCAGCAGTGGGCTGGAGCAGTACTTC.

The J gene is TRBJ2-1, the V gene TRBV2; no clear D. The V end was cut by 7 bases, the J end by 9 bases, with 19 bases between. The CDR3 has 14 amino acids. Germline-derived CDR1 and CDR2 are SNHLY and FYNNEI. CDR3 amino acids: CASTLWSVLGEQFF. CDR3 DNA sequence: TGTGCCAGCACCCTGTGGAGCGTCCTAGGTGAGCAGTTCTTC. The full variable domain, with the rest looked up from reference TRBV2 and TRBJ2-1, is EPEVTQTPSHQVTQMGQEVILRCVPISNHLYFYWYRQILGQKVEFLVSFYNNEISEKSEIFDDQFSVERPDGSNFTLKIRSTKLEDSAMYFCASTLWSVLGEQFFGPGTRLTVL.

Only a few counts were recorded for this clone. An end of the junction differs from the germline gene, which may be a read error. The chain combines TRBV24-1 with TRBJ1-5, with 10 nucleotides matching TRBD1. The CDR3 spans 15 residues. Looked up from germline, CDR1 is KGHDR and CDR2 is SFDVKD. The CDR3 bases are TGTGCCAACGGGACAGGGGTCAATAGCAATCAGCCACAGCATTTT. It translates to CANGTGVNSNQPQHF.

This clone has at least ten counts. One end of the junction is discordant with germline, which a read error may explain. The CDR3 DNA sequence: TGTGCCAGCAGCGTTCTGGCGGGGGATGTGATCCACTTC. Its protein is CASSVLAGDVIHF. The chain recombines TRBV9 with TRBJ2-5, with 7 bases that match TRBD2. CDR1 and CDR2 from the germline V gene are SGDLS and YYNGEE. The CDR3 totals 13 residues.

At least ten counts were recorded for this clone. The chain joins TRBV10-3 to TRBJ2-1; TRBD1 aligns across 8 bases. V lost 3 bases, J lost 7 bases, and 8 bases stayed unmatched. CDR1 is ENHRY and CDR2 is SYGVKD in the germline V gene. The length of the CDR3 is 15 residues. The DNA of the CDR3 is TGTGCCATCAGTGATCCGGGACAGGCGAGGAATGAGCAGTTCTTC. Protein product: CAISDPGQARNEQFF.

This clone was seen ten or more times. Here the CDR3 reads CASSSTRGFGTNEQFF. The CDR3 coding sequence is TGTGCCAGCAGCTCGACCAGGGGGTTCGGGACCAATGAGCAGTTCTTC. The J gene is TRBJ2-1, the V gene TRBV7-9; 7 bases are shared with TRBD1. Germline CDR1 and CDR2: SEHNR and FQNEAQ (reference sequence). The CDR3 has 16 amino acids. J lost 6 bases, V lost 4 bases, and 12 bases had no gene match.

This clone was counted between two and nine times. Since a much larger clone is just one base distant, this may be a read error. The chain combines TRBV4-1 with TRBJ2-5; TRBD1 agrees at 8 bases. There are 15 residues in the CDR3. Germline CDR1 and CDR2: MGHRA and YSYEKL. The CDR3 region is CANSQSDRGSWTQYF. The CDR3 coding sequence is TGCGCCAACAGCCAATCAGACAGGGGATCGTGGACCCAGTACTTC.

This chain connects TRBV6-4 to TRBJ2-3; 9 positions agree with TRBD2. The CDR3 length is 15 residues. The V gene end was trimmed by 7 bases and the J gene end by 9 bases; junction bases not matched to a gene: 14. Germline CDR1 MRHNA, CDR2 SNTAGT. The CDR3 loop is CASTDGSGGQETQYF. CDR3 bases: TGTGCCAGCACTGATGGTAGCGGGGGTCAAGAGACGCAGTATTTT.

Points on this clone: The sample holds other DNA sequences that translate to the same CDR3. The chain couples TRBV6-1 to TRBJ1-5; D might be TRBD1 (5 bases). Per the germline V gene, CDR1 is MNHNS and CDR2 is SASEGT. The CDR3 consists of 14 residues. V dropped 5 bases and J dropped 3 bases, with 11 bases sitting between them. The CDR3 nucleotides read TGTGCCAGCAGTACCGGGACGGTCAATCAGCCCCAGCATTTT. It encodes CASSTGTVNQPQHF.

This clone was picked up many times. This chain joins TRBV20-1 and TRBJ2-3, with TRBD2 as a possible D gene (6 bases). V was cut by 3 bases and J by 0 bases, with 16 bases left in between. This CDR3 region has 16 residues. Germline-derived CDR1 and CDR2 are DFQATT and SNEGSKA (reference sequence). The CDR3 DNA reads TGCAGTGCTAGCGGGAGAGGGGAGACTAGCACAGATACGCAGTATTTT. Translated, it gives CSASGRGETSTDTQYF.

About this clone: Other DNA sequences within the sample encode an identical CDR3. The chain links TRBV6-1 to TRBJ1-5; TRBD1 is a possible D gene (5 bases). CDR3 length: 15 residues. The germline V gene encodes CDR1 MNHNS and CDR2 SASEGT. Trimming pared 2 bases from V and 7 bases from J, leaving 15 bases between. This CDR3 reads CASSELRGSVQPQHF. CDR3 DNA sequence: TGTGCCAGCAGTGAACTGCGGGGGTCTGTCCAGCCCCAGCATTTT.

Many counts were recorded for this clone. The chain employs TRBV6-1 and TRBJ1-1, with D perhaps TRBD1 (5 bases). V lost 6 bases to trimming and J lost 2 bases, with 13 bases between them. Germline CDR1 reads MNHNS; CDR2 reads SASEGT. The CDR3 covers 14 residues. The CDR3 bases are TGTGCCAGCAGCGTCGGGACTCTTAACACTGAAGCTTTCTTT. Translating gives CASSVGTLNTEAFF.

In its sample, this clone was seen many times. The chain joins TRBV6-1 to TRBJ2-2, with no clear D. Trimming removed 5 bases from V and 4 bases from J, with 8 bases in between. In germline, CDR1 is MNHNS, CDR2 SASEGT. The CDR3 contains 13 residues. In DNA form, the CDR3 reads TGTGCCAGCAGTTATAAGACCACCGGGGAGCTGTTTTTT. It codes for CASSYKTTGELFF.

The chain has TRBV6-4 and TRBJ2-2; the match to TRBD2 covers 10 bases. The CDR3 spans 14 residues. V trimming: 4 bases; J trimming: 4 bases; junction bases outside the gene matches: 0. From germline, CDR1 is MRHNA and CDR2 SNTAGT. CDR3 DNA sequence: TGTGCCAGCAGTGCTAGCGGGAGCACCGGGGAGCTGTTTTTT. This sequence encodes CASSASGSTGELFF.

This clone came up a few times. J is TRBJ2-7 and V is TRBV28; 7 nucleotides match TRBD2. This CDR3 is 12 amino acids long. Trimming took 6 bases from V and 6 from J; bases not matched to a gene: 5. Germline loops: CDR1 MDHEN, CDR2 SYDVKM. The CDR3 sequence is CASRTSLSEQYF. As DNA, the CDR3 is TGTGCCAGCAGGACTAGCTTGTCCGAGCAGTACTTC.